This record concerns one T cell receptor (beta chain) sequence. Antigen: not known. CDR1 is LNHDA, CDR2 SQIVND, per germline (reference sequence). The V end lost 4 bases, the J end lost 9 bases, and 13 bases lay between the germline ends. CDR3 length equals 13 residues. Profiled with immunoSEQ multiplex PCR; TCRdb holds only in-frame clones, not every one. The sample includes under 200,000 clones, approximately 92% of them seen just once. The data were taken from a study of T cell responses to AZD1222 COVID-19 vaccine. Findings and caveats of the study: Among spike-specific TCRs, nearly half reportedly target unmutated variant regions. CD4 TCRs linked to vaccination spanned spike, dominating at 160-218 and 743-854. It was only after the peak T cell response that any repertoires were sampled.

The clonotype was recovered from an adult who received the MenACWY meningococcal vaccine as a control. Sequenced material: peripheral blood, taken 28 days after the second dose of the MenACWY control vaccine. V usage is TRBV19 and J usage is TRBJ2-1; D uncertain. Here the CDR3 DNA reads TGTGCCAGTAGTACAATACGGGCCGTTGAGCAGTTCTTC. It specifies CASSTIRAVEQFF.